This T cell receptor (beta chain) was identified during a study of blood T cell repertoires in COVID-19. The overall study: There were acute and convalescent COVID-19 samples, and they came from the United States, Italy and Spain. The analysed material was cDNA or gDNA that came from T cells, B-cell-depleted T cells, or PBMCs.

Per germline, CDR1 MNHEY and CDR2 SVGAGI. The V end lost 5 bases, the J end lost 2 bases, and 16 bases lay between the germline ends. This CDR3 comprises 15 residues. Methods used by the authors: Estimation of nucleated cell counts relied on the amplification of reference gene primers. TCRdb's table, derived via immunoSEQ multiplex PCR, lists solely in-frame clones and lacks some. D and trimming were read from the DNA, whereas the V and J calls and clone size are those reported in that table. The sample lists 45,000 to 50,000 clones; 75% to 80% were seen once. This clone is a singleton in its sample. Sequenced input: peripheral blood. This chain connects TRBV6-5 to TRBJ2-7, with D possibly matching TRBD1 (5 bases). The TCR was taken from a human donor with active or convalescent COVID-19. The donor label of this sample is uncertain. In DNA form, the CDR3 reads TGTGCCAGCAGTCTTGACAGCGCCCGGGCCTACGAGCAGTACTTC. Its translation is CASSLDSARAYEQYF.